A selection of T cell receptor beta chains follows, all from one sample in a study of blood T cell repertoires in COVID-19. Assay used: immunoSEQ multiplex PCR; TCRdb lists only in-frame clones, some missing. This sample yields 84,000 or so clones, of which more than 80% are seen a single time; over 15% belongs to the top ten. The sequenced material came from peripheral blood. Receptors originate from a woman older than 75 with acute or convalescent COVID-19. Both conserved end residues are part of each CDR3. D genes are given only for firm matches. Clone size is given for some rows only: seen once, a few or many times, or a class if the clone is expanded.

j_gene	abundance	v_gene	d_gene	CDR3nt	CDR3aa
TRBJ2-7	-	TRBV29-1	TRBD2	TGCAGCGTTTCTCGACTAGCGGCAGCCTACGAGCAGTACTTC	CSVSRLAAAYEQYF
TRBJ2-7	-	TRBV5-1	-	TGCGCCAGCAGCTTGAGGGGAGGAGGCTACGAGCAGTACTTC	CASSLRGGGYEQYF
TRBJ1-1	-	TRBV7-9	-	TGTGCCAGCAGCTTATTGAGCTCGAACACTGAAGCTTTCTTT	CASSLLSSNTEAFF
TRBJ1-6	-	TRBV6-6	-	TGTGCCAGCAGTTACGACGGACAGACAAATTCACCCCTCCACTTT	CASSYDGQTNSPLHF
TRBJ2-5	once	TRBV14	TRBD2	TGTGCCAGCAGCCGACTAGCGGGACAAGAGACCCAGTACTTC	CASSRLAGQETQYF
TRBJ1-5	once	TRBV23-1	TRBD1	TGCGCCAGCAGTCAATCGTGCCCCGACAGGGGAAATCAGCCCCAGCATTTT	CASSQSCPDRGNQPQHF
TRBJ1-5	-	TRBV6-5	-	TGTGCCAGCAGTAACCGACAGGTCCTCAATCAGCCCCAGCATTTT	CASSNRQVLNQPQHF
TRBJ2-2	-	TRBV5-4	TRBD1	TGTGCCAGCAGCCAACGTAGACAGGGGGCGAACACCGGGGAGCTGTTTTTT	CASSQRRQGANTGELFF
TRBJ1-5	-	TRBV7-2	-	TGTGCCAGCAGCTTAGGGCGTAGGGGTGAAGGCAATCAGCCCCAGCATTTT	CASSLGRRGEGNQPQHF
TRBJ2-3	-	TRBV5-1	TRBD1	TGCGCCAGCAGCAAAAACCCGACAGGGGAGTTGACAGATACGCAGTATTTT	CASSKNPTGELTDTQYF
TRBJ1-1	-	TRBV10-1	-	TGCGCCAGCAGTGAGCCGGGGAACACTGAAGCTTTCTTT	CASSEPGNTEAFF
TRBJ1-4	-	TRBV21-1	-	TGTGCCAGCAGCAACCATAAATTAGACAGTTTCCCCAACCGGCACCACCCGGAAAAACTGTTTTTT	CASSNHKLDSFPNRHHPEKLFF
TRBJ1-6	-	TRBV6-1	TRBD1	TGTGCCAGCAGTGACCAGGGGGCGGGAAATTCACCCCTCCACTTT	CASSDQGAGNSPLHF
TRBJ1-1	few	TRBV3-1/TRBV3-2	-	TGTGCCAGCAGCCAAGGGAGGGTTCGAACTGAAGCTTTCTTT	CASSQGRVRTEAFF
TRBJ1-5	once	TRBV27	TRBD1	TGTGCCAGCAGTTTAGCCCCCTCCGGGACAGCCTCTAGGCCCCAGCATTTT	CASSLAPSGTASRPQHF
TRBJ1-2	-	TRBV29-1	-	TGCAGCGTTGGTCCCCAAGTCGGGGGCTACACCTTC	CSVGPQVGGYTF
TRBJ2-1	-	TRBV21-1	-	TGTGCCAGCAGCAAAGCCCTTTTCTGTCAGGGGGCTTTTGGAGTCTACAATGAGCAGTTCTTC	CASSKALFCQGAFGVYNEQFF
TRBJ2-2	once	TRBV5-1	TRBD1	TGCGCCAGCAGCTCCGACAGGGCGAACACCGGGGAGCTGTTTTTT	CASSSDRANTGELFF
TRBJ1-1	-	TRBV21-1	-	TGTGCCAGCAGCAAAAACCGTCTGGGGGGGGAACCCGACACTGAAGCTTTCTTT	CASSKNRLGGEPDTEAFF
TRBJ1-1	-	TRBV19	-	TGTGCCAGTTCCTGGGGAGGGACTGAAGCTTTCTTT	CASSWGGTEAFF
TRBJ2-7	once	TRBV2	TRBD1	TGTGCCAGCACCCCTCGGGACAGCTCCTACGAGCAGTACTTC	CASTPRDSSYEQYF
TRBJ2-7	-	TRBV30	TRBD2	TGTGCCTGGAGTGCCCGGTGGGGGGGACCTCAAGGAAACGAGCAGTACTTC	CAWSARWGGPQGNEQYF
TRBJ2-2	-	TRBV7-2	TRBD1	TGTGCCAGCAGCTTATATGGACAGGGACAGACCGGGGAGCTGTTTTTT	CASSLYGQGQTGELFF
TRBJ1-1	-	TRBV29-1	TRBD1	TGCAGCGCTGGACAGGGGTCCGTGACGGTGAACACTGAAGCTTTCTTT	CSAGQGSVTVNTEAFF
TRBJ1-2	-	TRBV5-4	TRBD1	TGTGCCAGCAGCTTAGGGGGCGTATCCTATGGCTACACCTTC	CASSLGGVSYGYTF
TRBJ2-3	-	TRBV5-1	TRBD1	TGCGCCAGCAGTTCCGCCCAAGCAGGGGGCAATAGAGATACGCAGTATTTT	CASSSAQAGGNRDTQYF